The T cell receptor (beta chain) described here comes from a study of T cells in localized non-small cell lung cancer. General observations from the study: Longer overall survival was seen with higher T cell density measured in blood. In adjacent lung appeared a median around 62 of the top 100 tumor clones. Adjacent uninvolved lung tissue had the highest T cell clonality, exceeding tumor. A single tumor region was sequenced, leaving heterogeneity possible.

Germline lookup yields CDR1 SGDLS and CDR2 YYNGEE. Trimming cost V 1 base and J 3 bases; bases outside gene matches: 4. The CDR3 contains 15 residues. Clones were read by immunoSEQ multiplex PCR, and TCRdb kept only the in-frame ones, dropping some. The repertoire has about 18,000 clones, about four fifths of them found once; the top ten carry about 25%. On this clone itself: Its antigen is currently unknown.

This chain connects TRBV9 to TRBJ2-7; 10 bases fit TRBD1. This clonotype was sampled from a female donor older than 55 with stage I lung adenocarcinoma. This specimen consisted of peripheral blood, obtained before any cancer treatment. The CDR3 DNA is TGTGCCAGCAGCGTATCGACAGGGGGCGTCTACGAGCAGTACTTC. It yields the protein CASSVSTGGVYEQYF.